This TCR beta chain originates from a study of blood T cell repertoires in COVID-19 (TCRdb year 2020). Notes on the research overall: The collaborator samples originated in the United States, Italy and Spain and spanned the acute and convalescent phases of COVID-19. The prospective study material was composed of cDNA or gDNA derived from T cells, B-cell-depleted T cells, or PBMCs. The dataset comprised deeply sampled blood TCRbeta repertoires from subjects exposed to, actively infected with, or recovered from COVID-19. The repertoires were released in a freely available public database intended as a resource for research on the immune response to SARS-CoV-2. Samples came from the ongoing ImmuneRACE study (first 160 participants) plus 1,254 subjects from 6 global collaborators. Sample metadata almost always included a de-identified subject ID, COVID-19 status, age in years and sex. Where available, HLA class I and class II types were taken from metadata supplied by the sample provider and were not determined by assay-based typing. Results the study describes overall, beyond this receptor: How much clinical and demographic metadata was included differed by source and by participant, and the metadata was provided uncurated.

In the case of this clone: Its antigen is unknown. Nothing much larger sits one base from this clone, and base qualities are not available.

A distance of 4 bases separates the germline ends of V and J, which lose 3 bases and 7 bases respectively. CDR1 and CDR2 are drawn from the germline V gene: SGDLS, YYNGEE. The CDR3 spans 11 residues, from the cysteine through the phenylalanine. CDR3 DNA is the only sequence kept; it has 33 bases, read in frame from the first base. TCRbeta CDR3 regions were amplified from genomic DNA using the immunoSEQ Assay, a bias-controlled multiplex PCR. In the authors' own workflow: Nucleated cell counts per sample were estimated from amplification of reference gene primers within the assay. To quantify the absolute abundance of each unique TCRbeta CDR3 rearrangement, sequence reads were collapsed and filtered. For each sample, productive Simpson clonality was calculated as the square root of Simpson's diversity index across productive rearrangements. The immuneACCESS repertoire file appears here via TCRdb, limited to in-frame rearrangements. These files lack a portion of the clones; in checked studies, under half of the deficit traces to unresolved V genes, and the cause of the others is not known. V, J and clone size were drawn from that table, and D and trimming were deduced from the DNA. This sample is represented by fewer than 450,000 clones; around nine tenths of them were singletons. The leading ten clones occupy 7.3% of the sample.

One collaborating source in Seattle enrolled patients during active infection and followed them longitudinally through the course of disease. The collaborating institutions used their own protocols to collect whole blood in K2EDTA tubes. For TCRbeta analysis, collaborators shipped samples as frozen whole blood, isolated PBMCs, or DNA extracted from either of those sample types. This clonotype was sampled from an older woman with COVID-19, enrolled during active disease. Recombination connected TRBV9 to TRBJ2-2, with the D segment identity uncertain. Input material: peripheral blood. The nucleotide sequence reads TGTGCCAGCAGCGATATCGGGGAGCTGTTTTTT. Its amino acids are CASSDIGELFF.